One T cell receptor (beta chain) is described in this entry. Antigen specificity is unknown. This entry is derived from a study of post-analysis software for immune sequencing data. TCR beta cDNA libraries had unique molecular identifiers. TCRdb re-called the PCR reads with MiXCR, one entry per CDR3 protein. Of about 820,000 distinct CDR3 sequences in the sample, approximately 53% were seen once. General study results and limits: Relative to controls, patients with multiple sclerosis showed significantly lower normalized Chao1 diversity. About 5 TRBV segments, including TRBV5-6, TRBV5-1 and TRBV20-1, were more frequent in patients than controls. Under the F measure, samples that were prepared in one batch clustered strongly together.

Trimming shortened V by 6 bases and J by 6 bases, and 11 bases separated the two germline ends. CDR3 length equals 12 residues. This sequence was found in a girl aged 10 to 17 with multiple sclerosis. The chain employs TRBV12-3 or TRBV12-4 and TRBJ1-1; TRBD1 might be the D (5 bases). The sequencing input was blood. In DNA form, the CDR3 reads TGTGCCAGCAGAAGACAGTTGGCTGAAGCTTTCTTT. It encodes CASRRQLAEAFF.